The 13 T cell receptor beta chains reported below all come from one sample, sequenced in a study of T-cell memory formation after mild COVID-19 (dated by TCRdb to the early 2020s). Library preparation used 5' RACE. The instrument was an Illumina NovaSeq 6000. In TCRdb, the public reads were trimmed at Q25 with fastp and aligned with MiXCR, with productive beta chains retained. One record per CDR3 amino acid sequence lists the most common genes and DNA. Counted in this sample were 200,000 to 300,000 distinct CDR3 sequences; 15% to 17% of them appeared once. The ten largest account for under 2.5% of the sample. The source material was PBMCs or a T cell subset sorted from them (not recorded which). All receptors come from an adult woman who had mild COVID-19 (a few samples of this study predate the infection). The sample titles of this study are shuffled in the database, so cell type and time point are left out; the donor was told from shared clones.

This clonotype was observed a few times. The V and J genes are TRBV7-9 and TRBJ2-1, with D hard to call. The CDR3 loop spans 12 amino acids. The V end lost 5 bases, the J end lost 6 bases, and 8 bases lay between the germline ends. Per germline, CDR1 SEHNR and CDR2 FQNEAQ (reference sequence). The CDR3 bases are TGTGCCAGCAGCCTCCCCGGCAATGAGCAGTTCTTC. This sequence encodes CASSLPGNEQFF.

The rearrangement uses TRBV12-3 or TRBV12-4 and TRBJ2-5; 9 nucleotides line up with TRBD1. This CDR3 comprises 14 residues. Trimming at V came to 8 bases and at J to 5 bases, leaving 9 bases not matched to a gene. The CDR3 spells CASGQGQGEETQYF. CDR3 DNA: TGTGCCAGCGGCCAGGGACAGGGTGAGGAGACCCAGTACTTC.

This chain connects TRBV4-3 to TRBJ1-1, with 7 bases fitting TRBD1. CDR3 size: 13 residues. The V and J ends lost 4 bases and 8 bases, in that order; junction bases with no gene match: 7. CDR1 and CDR2 from the germline V gene are LGHNA and YSLEER. The CDR3 sequence is CASSPGQLIEAFF. DNA of the CDR3: TGCGCCAGCAGCCCGGGACAGCTGATAGAAGCTTTCTTT.

This clonotype turned up a few times. The chain has TRBV20-1 and TRBJ1-1; TRBD1 agrees at 8 bases. The CDR3 has 15 amino acids. Trimming took 4 bases from V and 1 from J; bases not matched to a gene: 8. Germline V gives CDR1 DFQATT, CDR2 SNEGSKA (reference sequence). The CDR3 DNA sequence: TGCAGTGCTAAGGACAGGGTAGTGTGGAACACTGAAGCTTTCTTT. It codes for CSAKDRVVWNTEAFF.

A few counts support this clonotype. The chain has TRBV11-2 and TRBJ2-1; 12 positions agree with TRBD2. The CDR3 loop spans 16 amino acids. Germline CDR1 is SGHAT and CDR2 is FQNNGV. The J segment lost 6 bases and the V segment lost 5 bases, leaving 8 bases of the junction unmatched. The CDR3 region has the DNA TGTGCCAGCAGCCTTCTAGCGGGGGGGAGAGGCAATGAGCAGTTCTTC. This sequence encodes CASSLLAGGRGNEQFF.

There are a few counts of this clonotype. The J gene is TRBJ2-7, the V gene TRBV7-2; TRBD1 matches at 7 bases. CDR3 length equals 14 residues. V trimming: 5 bases; J trimming: 1 base; junction bases outside the gene matches: 5. Looked up from germline, CDR1 is SGHTA and CDR2 is FQGNSA. CDR3 loop: CASSQKGQSYEQYF. The DNA for the CDR3 is TGTGCCAGCAGCCAAAAGGGACAGTCCTACGAGCAGTACTTC.

The sample holds a few counts of this clonotype. The rearrangement uses TRBV15 and TRBJ1-2, with 7 bases aligning to TRBD1. Germline loops: CDR1 LNHNV, CDR2 YYDKDF (reference sequence). The CDR3 covers 17 residues. V shed 0 bases and J 7 bases; nucleotides not matched to a gene: 14. The CDR3 protein is CATSRDFRQGEMTGYTF. For the CDR3, the DNA is TGTGCCACCAGCAGAGATTTCAGACAGGGCGAGATGACTGGCTACACCTTC.

This chain joins TRBV7-2 and TRBJ1-4; 9 bases line up with TRBD1. This CDR3 comprises 15 residues. Germline assignment: CDR1 SGHTA and CDR2 FQGNSA. The V and J ends lost 5 bases and 5 bases, in that order; junction bases with no gene match: 6. CDR3 DNA: TGTGCCAGCAGCAAACCCGGGACAGGGAATGAAAAACTGTTTTTT. Translating gives CASSKPGTGNEKLFF.

This chain connects TRBV29-1 to TRBJ1-5; D gene unclear. CDR1 is SQVTM and CDR2 is ANQGSEA in the germline V gene. There are 13 residues in the CDR3. V gave up 4 bases and J gave up 0 bases, with 7 bases separating them. CDR3 in amino acids: CSVGENSNQPQHF. CDR3 DNA sequence: TGCAGCGTTGGTGAAAATAGCAATCAGCCCCAGCATTTT.

The table lists this clonotype with a few counts. The V and J genes are TRBV6-5 and TRBJ1-5; D is unresolved. The CDR3 sequence is 15 residues long. V was trimmed by 3 bases and J by 0 bases, leaving 9 bases between them. The germline gives CDR1 MNHEY, CDR2 SVGAGI. The DNA of the CDR3 is TGTGCCAGCAGTTATGGCCAATATAGCAATCAGCCCCAGCATTTT. This sequence encodes CASSYGQYSNQPQHF.

This clonotype appeared a few times. This chain connects TRBV29-1 to TRBJ1-1; perhaps TRBD1 as D (5 bases). Germline CDR1 and CDR2: SQVTM and ANQGSEA. CDR3 size: 13 residues. Trimming stripped 1 base from V and 0 bases from J, with 6 bases between. The CDR3 nucleotides read TGCAGCGTTGAAGGACAGATGAACACTGAAGCTTTCTTT. Translated, it gives CSVEGQMNTEAFF. Filled out from reference TRBV29-1 and TRBJ1-1, the complete variable domain reads SAVISQKPSRDICQRGTSLTIQCQVDSQVTMMFWYRQQPGQSLTLIATANQGSEATYESGFVIDKFPISRPNLTFSTLTVSNMSPEDSSIYLCSVEGQMNTEAFFGQGTRLTVV.

In this sample, this clonotype turned up many times. This chain joins TRBV12-3 or TRBV12-4 and TRBJ1-5; D is unresolved. The CDR3 runs 13 residues. V lost 4 bases and J 4 bases, leaving 8 bases between the germline ends. The DNA of the CDR3 is TGTGCCAGCAGTTCCCAGATTAATCAGCCCCAGCATTTT. It codes for CASSSQINQPQHF.

The gene calls are TRBV15 and TRBJ1-2; 7 positions agree with TRBD1. The V and J ends lost 0 bases and 3 bases, in that order; junction bases with no gene match: 7. CDR1 and CDR2 from the germline V gene are LNHNV and YYDKDF (reference sequence). The CDR3 spans 16 residues. This CDR3 reads CATSRDHRQGDYGYTF. In DNA, the CDR3 is TGTGCCACCAGCAGAGATCACCGACAGGGTGACTATGGCTACACCTTC.